A selection of T cell receptor beta chains follows, all from one sample in a study of human versus mouse CDR3 diversity and MHC coevolution. Generated by immunoSEQ multiplex PCR, the TCRdb table keeps only in-frame clones and is missing some. The table shows just under 60,000 clones, with about 93% occurring only once. Material: naive CD4+ T cells from blood. These TCRs come from a person aged 55-75 years in good health. Both conserved end residues are part of each CDR3. A D gene is named only where the DNA matches it firmly. Clone size is given for some rows only: seen once, a few or many times, or a class if the clone is expanded.

j_gene: TRBJ2-1
v_gene: TRBV19
d_gene: TRBD2
abundance: -
CDR3aa: CASSQAGYSYNEQFF

j_gene: TRBJ2-1
v_gene: TRBV5-6
d_gene: -
abundance: -
CDR3aa: CASSRTDEQFF

j_gene: TRBJ1-3
v_gene: TRBV6-6
d_gene: -
abundance: -
CDR3aa: CASRNHRAGGNTIYF

j_gene: TRBJ1-1
v_gene: TRBV27
d_gene: -
abundance: -
CDR3aa: CARRLVNTEAFF

j_gene: TRBJ2-2
v_gene: TRBV5-1
d_gene: TRBD1
abundance: -
CDR3aa: CASSPGTATGELFF

j_gene: TRBJ1-1
v_gene: TRBV19
d_gene: -
abundance: -
CDR3aa: CASRPLGEATNTEAFF

j_gene: TRBJ1-2
v_gene: TRBV4-1
d_gene: TRBD1
abundance: -
CDR3aa: CASSQTGGSGYGYTF

j_gene: TRBJ2-7
v_gene: TRBV19
d_gene: -
abundance: -
CDR3aa: CASSIDWGGEQYF

j_gene: TRBJ2-1
v_gene: TRBV5-5
d_gene: TRBD2
abundance: -
CDR3aa: CASSLTVTSGAYNEQFF

j_gene: TRBJ1-1
v_gene: TRBV5-4
d_gene: -
abundance: -
CDR3aa: CASSLGGAGNTEAFF

j_gene: TRBJ2-7
v_gene: TRBV5-1
d_gene: TRBD1
abundance: -
CDR3aa: CASSSLQGAYEQYF

j_gene: TRBJ2-7
v_gene: TRBV19
d_gene: -
abundance: few
CDR3aa: CASSRGYEQYF

j_gene: TRBJ2-2
v_gene: TRBV27
d_gene: -
abundance: -
CDR3aa: CASSSIAVPNTGELFF

j_gene: TRBJ2-7
v_gene: TRBV6-5
d_gene: -
abundance: -
CDR3aa: CASRQGYEQYF

j_gene: TRBJ2-7
v_gene: TRBV7-3
d_gene: -
abundance: -
CDR3aa: CASSLGGQQSKEQYF

j_gene: TRBJ2-1
v_gene: TRBV5-4
d_gene: -
abundance: -
CDR3aa: CASSLDGRADNEQFF

j_gene: TRBJ2-4
v_gene: TRBV12-5
d_gene: TRBD1
abundance: once
CDR3aa: CASGVPGQGAKNIQYF

j_gene: -
v_gene: TRBV6-5
d_gene: TRBD1
abundance: -
CDR3aa: CASSYRQGQNYEQYF

j_gene: TRBJ2-5
v_gene: TRBV10-3
d_gene: TRBD2
abundance: -
CDR3aa: CAISDPGLAGSVYQETQYF

j_gene: TRBJ1-3
v_gene: TRBV29-1
d_gene: -
abundance: -
CDR3aa: CSVGGGRGVGNTIYF

j_gene: TRBJ1-5
v_gene: TRBV19
d_gene: TRBD1
abundance: -
CDR3aa: CASNRDRVGQPQHF

j_gene: TRBJ2-5
v_gene: TRBV5-5
d_gene: -
abundance: -
CDR3aa: CASSLVTPSDQETQYF

j_gene: TRBJ1-2
v_gene: TRBV6-1
d_gene: TRBD1
abundance: -
CDR3aa: CASSEDVKASRGTGNYGYTF

j_gene: TRBJ2-7
v_gene: TRBV12-5
d_gene: -
abundance: -
CDR3aa: CASGPRAGLWEQYF

j_gene: TRBJ2-1
v_gene: TRBV2
d_gene: TRBD1
abundance: -
CDR3aa: CASTWDRSSYNEQFF

j_gene: TRBJ1-2
v_gene: TRBV27
d_gene: -
abundance: -
CDR3aa: CASSSKPWTAANYGYTF

j_gene: TRBJ2-2
v_gene: TRBV7-3
d_gene: TRBD2
abundance: -
CDR3aa: CASSSQGGFNTGELFF

j_gene: TRBJ2-7
v_gene: TRBV4-1
d_gene: TRBD2
abundance: -
CDR3aa: CASSQERREIDEQYF

j_gene: TRBJ1-1
v_gene: TRBV10-3
d_gene: -
abundance: once
CDR3aa: CAIRAGYTNTEAFF

j_gene: TRBJ2-1
v_gene: TRBV19
d_gene: TRBD1
abundance: -
CDR3aa: CASSPGTASSEQFF

j_gene: -
v_gene: TRBV29-1
d_gene: TRBD2
abundance: -
CDR3aa: CSVAGTSGTYEQYF

j_gene: TRBJ2-2
v_gene: TRBV5-1
d_gene: TRBD1
abundance: -
CDR3aa: CASSWGQGSTGELFF